The clone carrying this TCR beta chain was counted at least ten times. As yet, its antigen is unknown. These data are taken from a study of early T cells in non-severe SARS-CoV-2 infection. Study as a whole: RNA in bulk from unsorted whole blood was sequenced, and chains were unpaired. Study-level findings and limits: Matches to VDJdb favored anti-spike CD8 responses and missed private and CD4 specificities.

CDR3 length: 16 residues. V was clipped by 7 bases and J by 5 bases; unmatched bases: 10. Unique molecular identifiers were affixed to single, distinct cDNA molecules. TCRdb passed the 5' RACE reads through MiXCR, listing each CDR3 protein once. This table holds 50,000 to 65,000 distinct CDR3 sequences, roughly 13% found once. The clonotype originates from an adult who was a healthcare worker with PCR-confirmed SARS-CoV-2 infection or an uninfected control (not recorded which). The V call is TRBV12-3 or TRBV12-4, the J call TRBJ2-3, with 12 bases aligning to TRBD2. Sequences were obtained from whole blood. The CDR3 nucleotides read TGTGCCAGCAAGAACCCTCTAGCGGGGGGGCTAGATACGCAGTATTTT. This gives the protein CASKNPLAGGLDTQYF.